The entry below describes one T cell receptor (beta chain). What it binds is not known. Time point described: naive CD8 control sorted from an acute-time-point sample. A positive HCV RNA or antibody test following a negative test within 24 weeks defined acute primary infection. Repertoires were generated with immunoSEQ multiplex PCR, while TCRdb's copy carries only in-frame clones and drops some. The sample has 30,000 to 40,000 clones, around 85% seen once. This sample was included in a study of CD8 T cells in acute hepatitis C reinfection. On the study more broadly: CD8+ T cells specific for HCV NS3-1073 were sequenced. Study results and caveats: Diversity was high, without significant differences between resolver and chronic groups. Preferential TRBV04 and TRBV06 usage appeared in all groups and was not explained by the naive pool.

V lost 0 bases and J lost 5, with 11 bases in between. This CDR3 is built from 14 residues. Germline CDR1 is MGHRA and CDR2 is YSYEKL. This chain connects TRBV4-1 to TRBJ2-7; D is uncertain. Material for sequencing was naive CD8+ T cells from PBMCs. The receptor was derived from a woman aged 18-30 years who spontaneously cleared hepatitis C infection. CDR3 region: CASSQEFRPHEQYF. As DNA, the CDR3 is TGCGCCAGCAGCCAAGAGTTCAGGCCCCACGAGCAGTACTTC.